This paragraph covers one T cell receptor (beta chain) sequence. Using immunoSEQ multiplex PCR, the repertoire was profiled, and TCRdb retains in-frame clones only, with some absent. In the table there are roughly 130,000 clones, about four fifths of which are singletons. From germline, CDR1 is MNHEY and CDR2 SVGEGT. With 2 bases removed from V and 4 bases from J, the gap between germline ends came to 14 bases. This CDR3 spans 15 amino acids. The data derive from a study of blood T cell repertoires in COVID-19. As for the study in general: Collection of acute and convalescent COVID-19 samples took place in the United States, Italy and Spain.

Enrolment of Seattle patients took place during active infection, and they were followed longitudinally. The sequenced sample consisted of peripheral blood. The clonotype was recovered from a woman aged 70-85 years with COVID-19, enrolled during active disease. This sequence joins TRBV6-2 or TRBV6-3 and TRBJ1-2; D is ambiguous. The CDR3 here is CASSYPTFGSYGYTF. The CDR3 region has the DNA TGTGCCAGCAGTTACCCTACGTTCGGGTCCTATGGCTACACCTTC.